These 31 T cell receptor beta chains were all obtained from the same sample, sequenced in a study of OX40 agonist ivuxolimab in advanced cancers. Sequencing used immunoSEQ multiplex PCR; TCRdb keeps in-frame clones, though not all of them. The sample comprises some 60,000 clones, 90% to 95% of which are singletons, and roughly 19% rests with the top ten. The starting material was CD4+ or CD8+ T cells sorted from blood, obtained in a trial of the OX40 agonist ivuxolimab. Receptor source: an adult with an advanced solid tumor such as melanoma, head and neck, liver or kidney cancer.

The rearrangement joins TRBV2 to TRBJ2-7, with 9 bases that match TRBD2. Per germline, CDR1 SNHLY and CDR2 FYNNEI. J gave up 5 bases and V 11 bases, and 22 bases lay outside the gene matches. The CDR3 sequence is 17 residues long. The CDR3: CAFRWGSGSSGVDEQYF. CDR3 bases: TGTGCCTTCCGCTGGGGTAGCGGGAGTTCAGGGGTTGACGAGCAGTACTTC.

The table lists this clone with a few counts. This chain links TRBV11-2 with TRBJ2-1; 7 positions agree with TRBD2. The V segment lost 3 bases and the J segment 5 bases; nucleotides outside the gene matches: 7. This CDR3 spans 15 amino acids. Germline CDR1 reads SGHAT; CDR2 reads FQNNGV. The CDR3 DNA sequence: TGTGCCAGCAGCTTGGACCCCGGGGGGAACAATGAGCAGTTCTTC. This sequence encodes CASSLDPGGNNEQFF.

This clone was picked up one time. The chain joins TRBV14 to TRBJ2-5, with 10 bases aligning to TRBD1. The CDR3 totals 15 residues. CDR1 is SGHDN and CDR2 is FVKESK in the germline V gene. With 4 bases clipped from V and 4 bases from J, the junction kept 6 bases outside the gene matches. The CDR3 reads CASSLGQGGRETQYF. In nucleotides, the CDR3 is TGTGCCAGCAGCCTCGGACAGGGGGGGAGAGAGACCCAGTACTTC.

The chain recombines TRBV5-1 with TRBJ2-6, with a weak D call TRBD2 (5 bases). Per germline, CDR1 SGHRS and CDR2 YFSETQ. Trimming removed 3 bases from V and 0 bases from J, with 19 bases in between. This CDR3 region has 19 residues. The CDR3: CASSWVETAVFSGANVLTF. For the CDR3, the DNA is TGCGCCAGCAGCTGGGTGGAAACAGCGGTTTTCTCTGGGGCCAACGTCCTGACTTTC. The full variable domain, in which reference TRBV5-1 and TRBJ2-6 provide the parts outside the CDR3, is KAGVTQTPRYLIKTRGQQVTLSCSPISGHRSVSWYQQTPGQGLQFLFEYFSETQRNKGNFPGRFSGRQFSNSRSEMNVSTLELGDSALYLCASSWVETAVFSGANVLTFGAGSRLTVL.

This chain links TRBV9 with TRBJ2-3; 7 nucleotides align to TRBD2. The CDR3 totals 14 residues. The V gene end was trimmed by 3 bases and the J gene end by 0 bases; junction bases not matched to a gene: 1. Germline loops: CDR1 SGDLS, CDR2 YYNGEE. The CDR3 region has the DNA TGTGCCAGCAGCGCCGGGAGGAGCACAGATACGCAGTATTTT. As protein: CASSAGRSTDTQYF.

This chain connects TRBV5-4 to TRBJ1-3; D remains ambiguous. Germline loops: CDR1 SGHNT, CDR2 YYREEE (reference sequence). V was trimmed by 2 bases and J by 5 bases, leaving 11 bases between them. There are 14 residues in the CDR3. The CDR3: CASSFNGGRNTIYF. DNA for the CDR3: TGTGCCAGCAGCTTTAATGGTGGAAGAAACACCATATATTTT.

The gene calls are TRBV27 and TRBJ2-1; 10 bases are a match to TRBD2. V gave up 0 bases and J gave up 8 bases; unmatched junction bases: 7. The CDR3 is 16 residues long. Germline V gene lookup returns CDR1 MNHEY and CDR2 SMNVEV (reference sequence). CDR3 nucleotides: TGTGCCAGCAGTTTATCGGGGCTAGCGGGAGCGCATGAGCAGTTCTTC. Translated, it gives CASSLSGLAGAHEQFF.

This chain links TRBV19 with TRBJ2-7; D might be TRBD1 (6 bases). Germline loops: CDR1 LNHDA, CDR2 SQIVND (reference sequence). Trimming stripped 5 bases from V and 3 bases from J, with 17 bases between. The CDR3 has 15 residues. The CDR3 loop is CASSPGSAGVYEQYF. The CDR3 DNA sequence: TGTGCCAGTAGTCCCGGGTCGGCAGGGGTCTACGAGCAGTACTTC. Variable domain in full (rest from reference TRBV19 and TRBJ2-7): DGGITQSPKYLFRKEGQNVTLSCEQNLNHDAMYWYRQDPGQGLRLIYYSQIVNDFQKGDIAEGYSVSREKKESFPLTVTSAQKNPTAFYLCASSPGSAGVYEQYFGPGTRLTVT.

The V call is TRBV11-2, the J call TRBJ2-3; D not resolved. This CDR3 has 13 residues. Germline CDR1 reads SGHAT; CDR2 reads FQNNGV. With 5 bases removed from V and 4 bases from J, the gap between germline ends came to 10 bases. CDR3 sequence reads: CASSHYDADTQYF. The CDR3 DNA is TGTGCCAGCAGCCATTACGACGCAGATACGCAGTATTTT.

The V call is TRBV5-6, the J call TRBJ2-1; the D gene is possibly TRBD2 (5 bases). With 5 bases removed from V and 3 bases from J, the gap between germline ends came to 9 bases. Germline V gene sequence: CDR1 SGHDT, CDR2 YYEEEE. The CDR3 sequence is 13 residues long. This CDR3 is CASSRAGYNEQFF. The DNA of the CDR3 is TGTGCCAGCAGTCGGGCGGGCTACAATGAGCAGTTCTTC.

CDR3 sequence (DNA): TGTGCCAGTAGTGTCGGACACAATGAAGCTTTCTTT. Its protein product is CASSVGHNEAFF. The chain employs TRBV19 and TRBJ1-1; TRBD1 is a possible D gene (5 bases). CDR3 length equals 12 residues. Germline-derived CDR1 and CDR2 are LNHDA and SQIVND (reference sequence). Deletions cut 5 bases from V and 7 bases from J, with 11 bases between. Full variable domain (rest looked up from reference TRBV19 and TRBJ1-1): DGGITQSPKYLFRKEGQNVTLSCEQNLNHDAMYWYRQDPGQGLRLIYYSQIVNDFQKGDIAEGYSVSREKKESFPLTVTSAQKNPTAFYLCASSVGHNEAFFGQGTRLTVV.

This chain uses TRBV4-3 with TRBJ2-1; 14 nucleotides line up with TRBD2. The CDR3 covers 18 residues. CDR1 is LGHNA and CDR2 is YSLEER in the germline V gene. The junction had 12 bases not matched to a gene; V was cut back by 2 bases and J by 9 bases. The CDR3 nucleotides read TGCGCCAGCAGCCAAACATTAGCCGGGACTAGCGGGAGCGGTGAGCAGTTCTTC. Translation: CASSQTLAGTSGSGEQFF.

This chain uses TRBV9 with TRBJ2-5, with D possibly matching TRBD1 (6 bases). CDR1 is SGDLS, CDR2 YYNGEE, per germline. There are 13 residues in the CDR3. Deletions cut 2 bases from V and 2 bases from J, with 7 bases between. CDR3 sequence reads: CASSVDRQETQYF. The DNA for the CDR3 is TGTGCCAGCAGCGTCGACAGGCAAGAGACCCAGTACTTC.

The rearrangement uses TRBV6-5 and TRBJ2-2, with TRBD1 identical over 8 bases. The CDR3 loop spans 16 amino acids. V shed 0 bases and J 7 bases; nucleotides not matched to a gene: 7. Germline V gives CDR1 MNHEY, CDR2 SVGAGI. The CDR3: CASSYSTVRGHGELFF. The CDR3 DNA reads TGTGCCAGCAGTTACTCGACGGTCAGGGGGCACGGGGAGCTGTTTTTT.

This rearrangement joins TRBV27 to TRBJ1-6; D perhaps matches TRBD1 (5 bases). CDR1 and CDR2 from the germline V gene are MNHEY and SMNVEV (reference sequence). The CDR3 contains 14 residues. V lost 4 bases to trimming and J lost 4 bases, with 8 bases between them. CDR3 sequence: CASSWQGYNSPLHF. Written as DNA, the CDR3 is TGTGCCAGCAGTTGGCAGGGTTATAATTCACCCCTCCACTTT.

The chain recombines TRBV13 with TRBJ2-1, with D perhaps matching TRBD1 (6 bases). With 0 bases removed from V and 4 bases from J, the gap between germline ends came to 19 bases. The germline CDR1 and CDR2 sequences are PRHDT and FYEKMQ (reference sequence). The CDR3 has 18 residues. CDR3 DNA sequence: TGTGCCAGCAGCTTAGGCTACTCCGGGACACAGGGATACAATGAGCAGTTCTTC. This sequence encodes CASSLGYSGTQGYNEQFF. Drawing the rest from reference TRBV13 and TRBJ2-1, the complete variable domain is AAGVIQSPRHLIKEKRETATLKCYPIPRHDTVYWYQQGPGQDPQFLISFYEKMQSDKGSIPDRFSAQQFSDYHSELNMSSLELGDSALYFCASSLGYSGTQGYNEQFFGPGTRLTVL.

The chain carries TRBV15 and TRBJ1-4, with unresolved D. The CDR3 runs 13 residues. CDR1 LNHNV and CDR2 YYDKDF come from the germline V gene (reference sequence). With 0 bases removed from V and 12 bases from J, the gap between germline ends came to 11 bases. The CDR3 bases are TGTGCCACCAGCAGAGATCTTCTCCGGGAACTGTTTTTT. Protein: CATSRDLLRELFF.

The chain has TRBV30 and TRBJ2-7; TRBD1 matches 8 bases. With 5 bases clipped from V and 3 bases from J, the junction kept 6 bases outside the gene matches. The V gene's germline CDR1 is GTSNPN and CDR2 SVGIG (reference sequence). There are 13 residues in the CDR3. DNA for the CDR3: TGTGCCTGGGTCGCAGGGGGCGGCTACGAGCAGTACTTC. Translating gives CAWVAGGGYEQYF.

As concerns this clone: Other DNA variants within this sample encode the same CDR3. The V call is TRBV29-1, the J call TRBJ2-3, with 7 bases aligning to TRBD1. V lost 6 bases, J lost 2 bases, and 5 bases stayed unmatched. From germline, CDR1 is SQVTM and CDR2 ANQGSEA. The CDR3 loop spans 13 amino acids. CDR3 in amino acids: CSVVTGDTDTQYF. The CDR3 nucleotides are TGCAGCGTGGTTACAGGGGACACAGATACGCAGTATTTT.

This clone was picked up a small number of times. J is TRBJ1-4 and V is TRBV5-1, with no clear D. CDR1 is SGHRS and CDR2 is YFSETQ in the germline V gene. There are 16 residues in the CDR3. Trimming removed 0 bases from V and 8 bases from J, with 17 bases in between. CDR3 DNA sequence: TGCGCCAGCAGCTTGGATTTAGGAGGGAGCTCGGAAAAACTGTTTTTT. Its protein is CASSLDLGGSSEKLFF.

V and J are TRBV7-3 and TRBJ2-1; 11 positions match TRBD2. Germline V gene data show CDR1 as SGHTA and CDR2 as FQGTGA. V gave up 4 bases and J gave up 7 bases; unmatched junction bases: 6. The length of the CDR3 is 15 residues. For the CDR3, the DNA is TGTGCCAGCAGCTGGGATGGACTAGCGGGTAATGAGCAGTTCTTC. Translating it yields CASSWDGLAGNEQFF.

V is TRBV28 and J is TRBJ2-1; 8 positions match TRBD2. The CDR3 is 17 residues long. V shed 3 bases, J shed 8 bases, and the junction held 15 bases outside the gene matches. Germline-derived CDR1 and CDR2 are MDHEN and SYDVKM. The CDR3 reads CASSFERERVVVDEQFF. The CDR3 DNA follows: TGTGCCAGCAGTTTCGAGCGGGAGAGGGTAGTAGTCGATGAGCAGTTCTTC.

CDR3 DNA sequence: TGTGCCAGCAGCTTATCAAGCGGAAAATCCTACGAGCAGTACTTC. This sequence encodes CASSLSSGKSYEQYF. The rearrangement links TRBV11-2 to TRBJ2-7; TRBD2 might be the D (5 bases). The CDR3 loop spans 15 amino acids. CDR1 is SGHAT, CDR2 FQNNGV, per germline. V gave up 2 bases and J gave up 1 base, with 12 bases separating them.

This clone has a single count. The chain uses TRBV11-2 and TRBJ2-7; D is uncertain. Germline CDR1 SGHAT, CDR2 FQNNGV. The V gene lost 5 bases and the J gene lost 4 bases, with 15 bases spanning the gap. The CDR3 is made up of 14 amino acids. CDR3 sequence: CASSHGQEIYEQYF. In DNA, the CDR3 is TGTGCCAGCAGCCACGGGCAGGAGATTTACGAGCAGTACTTC.

The chain joins TRBV6-5 to TRBJ2-1; TRBD2 is a possible D gene (5 bases). The CDR3 has 13 amino acids. Trimming took off 6 bases at V and 4 bases at J, with 10 bases between the two ends. CDR1 and CDR2 from the germline V gene are MNHEY and SVGAGI. The DNA for the CDR3 is TGTGCCAGCAGCGTGTCGGGGTACAATGAGCAGTTCTTC. The encoded protein is CASSVSGYNEQFF.

This chain links TRBV2 with TRBJ2-5, with D possibly TRBD1 on 6 matching bases. Germline-derived CDR1 and CDR2 are SNHLY and FYNNEI. The V gene lost 5 bases and the J gene lost 5 bases, with 9 bases spanning the gap. The CDR3 has 12 amino acids. DNA for the CDR3: TGTGCCAGCAGTACAGGGTCGGAGACCCAGTACTTC. As protein: CASSTGSETQYF.

The chain couples TRBV18 to TRBJ2-7; D is possibly TRBD1 or TRBD2 (5 bases each). CDR3 size: 14 residues. Germline V gives CDR1 KGHSH, CDR2 LQKENI. The V end was cut by 3 bases, the J end by 4 bases, with 13 bases between. CDR3 protein: CASSPGQGEYEQYF. The CDR3 DNA reads TGTGCCAGCTCACCGGGTCAGGGAGAATACGAGCAGTACTTC.

In its sample, this clone was seen once. This chain connects TRBV7-2 to TRBJ1-1; no firm D call. Trimming stripped 0 bases from V and 1 base from J, with 9 bases between. The CDR3 contains 15 residues. Germline values: CDR1 SGHTA, CDR2 FQGNSA. DNA of the CDR3: TGTGCCAGCAGCTTAGCGGCCGGGGAGAACACTGAAGCTTTCTTT. This sequence encodes CASSLAAGENTEAFF.

V gene TRBV9 combines with J gene TRBJ2-2; 7 positions match TRBD2. CDR3 length: 16 residues. Germline values: CDR1 SGDLS, CDR2 YYNGEE. V shed 1 base, J shed 5 bases, and the junction held 8 bases outside the gene matches. Here the CDR3 reads CASSVSRWGGTGELFF. The CDR3 region has the DNA TGTGCCAGCAGCGTATCCCGCTGGGGGGGGACCGGGGAGCTGTTTTTT.

This clone has a single count. The chain carries TRBV6-5 and TRBJ2-7; D unclear. CDR3 length: 11 amino acids. CDR1 and CDR2 (germline): MNHEY, SVGAGI. Trimming stripped 6 bases from V and 0 bases from J, with 3 bases between. The CDR3 bases are TGTGCCAGCAGCGACTCCTACGAGCAGTACTTC. This gives the protein CASSDSYEQYF.

The chain has TRBV4-2 and TRBJ2-1; the match to TRBD2 covers 7 bases. The trim removed 4 bases at V and 5 bases at J, leaving 8 bases unmatched. From germline, CDR1 is LGHNA and CDR2 YNFKEQ. The CDR3 consists of 15 residues. The DNA of the CDR3 is TGTGCCAGCAGCCTCGAGGGGAGGGGCGACAATGAGCAGTTCTTC. It codes for CASSLEGRGDNEQFF.